The 21 T cell receptor beta chains below were found in one sample sequenced in a study of radiotherapy plus CTLA-4 blockade in lung cancer. Produced via immunoSEQ multiplex PCR; TCRdb's table is partial and in-frame only. The sample carries tens of thousands of clones, approximately 86% recorded once. This specimen consisted of peripheral blood, obtained from a patient treated with radiotherapy plus ipilimumab. These receptors were taken from a human donor with non-small cell lung cancer that progressed on radiotherapy plus ipilimumab.

The chain uses TRBV5-1 and TRBJ2-3, with 13 bases identical to TRBD2. V lost 2 bases and J lost 3; bases outside the gene matches: 9. From germline, CDR1 is SGHRS and CDR2 YFSETQ. The CDR3 has 18 residues. The CDR3 sequence: CASSLDNRLAGGTDTQYF. The CDR3, as DNA: TGCGCCAGCAGCTTAGACAACAGACTAGCGGGGGGTACAGATACGCAGTATTTT.

The chain is built from TRBV29-1 and TRBJ2-1, with D perhaps being TRBD1 or TRBD2 (6 bases each). Trimming removed 7 bases at V and 0 bases at J, with 16 bases between. The CDR3 contains 15 residues. CDR1 and CDR2 (germline): SQVTM, ANQGSEA. The DNA for the CDR3 is TGCAGCGGGGTATCGGGGGCTGGCTCCTACAATGAGCAGTTCTTC. This translates into CSGVSGAGSYNEQFF.

The V gene is TRBV25-1, the J gene TRBJ2-3, with 7 bases aligning to TRBD1. CDR3 size: 15 residues. Germline CDR1 is MGHDK and CDR2 is SYGVNS. Trimming cost V 7 bases and J 4 bases; bases outside gene matches: 11. DNA of the CDR3: TGTGCCAGCAAAACTACAGGGGCATACGCAGATACGCAGTATTTT. Its protein is CASKTTGAYADTQYF.

The chain couples TRBV30 to TRBJ2-2; 9 bases match TRBD1. Germline V gene lookup returns CDR1 GTSNPN and CDR2 SVGIG (reference sequence). The V and J ends lost 4 bases and 5 bases, in that order; junction bases with no gene match: 5. This CDR3 spans 14 amino acids. Here the CDR3 reads CAWTPGTGTGELFF. DNA for the CDR3: TGTGCCTGGACTCCCGGGACAGGGACCGGGGAGCTGTTTTTT.

V is TRBV7-2 and J is TRBJ2-1, with D unclear. Germline CDR1 reads SGHTA; CDR2 reads FQGNSA. V gave up 4 bases and J gave up 8 bases, with 12 bases separating them. The CDR3 length is 13 residues. The CDR3 bases are TGTGCCAGCAGCTCTGGGGTGTGGGATGAGCAGTTCTTC. Protein: CASSSGVWDEQFF.

The chain carries TRBV29-1 and TRBJ2-5, with D possibly being TRBD1 (6 bases). CDR3 length: 12 amino acids. The germline V gene encodes CDR1 SQVTM and CDR2 ANQGSEA. V was clipped by 6 bases and J by 2 bases, with 10 bases between them. In DNA, the CDR3 is TGCAGCGTCCACAGGGCGCAAGAGACCCAGTACTTC. Translation gives CSVHRAQETQYF.

The rearrangement links TRBV4-3 to TRBJ1-4, with 8 bases that match TRBD1. Trimming at V came to 4 bases and at J to 8 bases, leaving 0 bases not matched to a gene. The length of the CDR3 is 12 residues. Germline V gene data show CDR1 as LGHNA and CDR2 as YSLEER. CDR3 loop: CASSRDREKLFF. The DNA for the CDR3 is TGCGCCAGCAGCCGGGACAGGGAAAAACTGTTTTTT.

This clone has only one observation. V is TRBV7-2 and J is TRBJ2-1; 11 bases are a match to TRBD1. V shed 6 bases and J 7 bases; nucleotides not matched to a gene: 8. Germline-derived CDR1 and CDR2 are SGHTA and FQGNSA. The CDR3 has 15 amino acids. CDR3: CASRSGTGGWNEQFF. DNA of the CDR3: TGTGCCAGCAGATCCGGGACAGGGGGATGGAATGAGCAGTTCTTC.

V is TRBV6-1 and J is TRBJ2-7; D gene uncertain. The CDR3 consists of 16 residues. Germline loops: CDR1 MNHNS, CDR2 SASEGT. V shed 4 bases and J shed 1 base, with 17 bases lying between them. CDR3 nucleotides: TGTGCCAGCAGTGCCCATCCGGCCAGGACGTCCTACGAGCAGTACTTC. Its protein product is CASSAHPARTSYEQYF.

J is TRBJ1-5 and V is TRBV19; no definite D call. V lost 5 bases and J 1 base, leaving 15 bases between the germline ends. Germline values: CDR1 LNHDA, CDR2 SQIVND (reference sequence). The CDR3 spans 16 residues. DNA for the CDR3: TGTGCCAGTAGTCCAGATTCATCCACAAGCAATCAGCCCCAGCATTTT. Protein: CASSPDSSTSNQPQHF.

The V and J genes are TRBV30 and TRBJ1-2; 10 bases map to TRBD1. The germline CDR1 and CDR2 sequences are GTSNPN and SVGIG (reference sequence). The CDR3 contains 15 residues. Losses at the gene ends were 3 bases for V and 4 bases for J; bases not matched to a gene: 8. The CDR3 loop reads CAWSLGTGDLYGYTF. The CDR3 nucleotides read TGTGCCTGGAGCCTAGGGACAGGGGACCTCTATGGCTACACCTTC.

The CDR3 sequence is CASRRTLADGYTF. The DNA for the CDR3 is TGTGCCAGCAGGAGGACTCTCGCGGATGGCTACACCTTC. The chain combines TRBV2 with TRBJ1-2; D gene unclear. Per the germline V gene, CDR1 is SNHLY and CDR2 is FYNNEI. V lost 6 bases and J lost 6, with 14 bases in between. The CDR3 is made up of 13 amino acids.

This clone has only a few counts. V usage is TRBV5-1 and J usage is TRBJ2-3, with 12 positions matching TRBD2. CDR1 and CDR2 (germline): SGHRS, YFSETQ. J lost 5 bases, V lost 6 bases, and 10 bases had no gene match. The CDR3 spans 16 residues. The chain's CDR3 is CASTPLAGGQGDTQYF. Here the CDR3 DNA reads TGCGCCAGCACCCCGCTAGCGGGGGGGCAGGGAGATACGCAGTATTTT.

This chain connects TRBV14 to TRBJ1-2, with no clear D. Trimming pared 4 bases from V and 8 bases from J, leaving 14 bases between. From germline, CDR1 is SGHDN and CDR2 FVKESK. The CDR3 spans 13 residues. CDR3 sequence reads: CASSPLGLLGYTF. The CDR3, as DNA: TGTGCCAGCAGCCCCCTTGGACTGTTGGGCTACACCTTC.

The V call is TRBV25-1, the J call TRBJ2-1; D gene uncertain. Germline V gives CDR1 MGHDK, CDR2 SYGVNS. Trimming cost V 5 bases and J 6 bases, with 5 bases left between them. This CDR3 comprises 11 residues. The CDR3 DNA follows: TGTGCCAGCAGTCAGTTCAATGAGCAGTTCTTC. It is translated as CASSQFNEQFF.

This chain links TRBV28 with TRBJ1-2; 7 bases agree with TRBD1. The junction had 14 bases not matched to a gene; V was cut back by 10 bases and J by 3 bases. The CDR3 runs 15 residues. CDR1 and CDR2 from the germline V gene are MDHEN and SYDVKM. CDR3 nucleotide sequence: TGTGCCACCCAGGAGGGAGGGGGCGCGGACTATGGCTACACCTTC. Translated, it gives CATQEGGGADYGYTF.

The DNA of the CDR3 is TGTGCCAGCAGGGGGGGTGGGAGCAAAAACATTCAGTACTTC. Its protein product is CASRGGGSKNIQYF. The chain is built from TRBV6-5 and TRBJ2-4; D may be TRBD2 (6 bases). Germline loops: CDR1 MNHEY, CDR2 SVGAGI. The CDR3 has 14 amino acids. Trimming pared 6 bases from V and 3 bases from J, leaving 12 bases between.

The CDR3, as DNA: TGTGCCAGCAGCGTAGTCGGGGGCCCCGGGGAGCTGTTTTTT. It specifies CASSVVGGPGELFF. The rearrangement links TRBV9 to TRBJ2-2; TRBD1 or TRBD2 may be the D gene (6 bases each). The length of the CDR3 is 14 residues. CDR1 and CDR2 from the germline V gene are SGDLS and YYNGEE. Deletions cut 0 bases from V and 6 bases from J, with 9 bases between.

To note about this clone: An end of the junction differs from the germline gene, which may be a read error. The chain links TRBV7-9 to TRBJ1-2; 9 nucleotides line up with TRBD1. The CDR3 sequence is 13 residues long. Looked up from germline, CDR1 is SEHNR and CDR2 is FQNEAQ (reference sequence). CDR3 residues: CASSPTGQGNPSF. For the CDR3, the DNA is TGTGCCAGCAGCCCTACGGGACAGGGTAACCCCAGCTTC.

The rearrangement joins TRBV4-1 to TRBJ1-2; 10 bases map to TRBD1. Trimming cost V 0 bases and J 7 bases; bases outside gene matches: 2. This CDR3 region has 14 residues. Germline V CDR1 and CDR2: MGHRA, YSYEKL. The CDR3 DNA is TGCGCCAGCAGCCAAGATAGGGACAGGGGTGGCTACACCTTC. As protein: CASSQDRDRGGYTF.

The chain carries TRBV5-1 and TRBJ2-2; tentative D call: TRBD1 (6 bases). Trimming left V 5 bases short and J 2 bases short, with 10 bases between. Germline values: CDR1 SGHRS, CDR2 YFSETQ. The CDR3 is made up of 14 amino acids. Written as DNA, the CDR3 is TGCGCCAGCAGAGGACAGATCAACACCGGGGAGCTGTTTTTT. This sequence encodes CASRGQINTGELFF.